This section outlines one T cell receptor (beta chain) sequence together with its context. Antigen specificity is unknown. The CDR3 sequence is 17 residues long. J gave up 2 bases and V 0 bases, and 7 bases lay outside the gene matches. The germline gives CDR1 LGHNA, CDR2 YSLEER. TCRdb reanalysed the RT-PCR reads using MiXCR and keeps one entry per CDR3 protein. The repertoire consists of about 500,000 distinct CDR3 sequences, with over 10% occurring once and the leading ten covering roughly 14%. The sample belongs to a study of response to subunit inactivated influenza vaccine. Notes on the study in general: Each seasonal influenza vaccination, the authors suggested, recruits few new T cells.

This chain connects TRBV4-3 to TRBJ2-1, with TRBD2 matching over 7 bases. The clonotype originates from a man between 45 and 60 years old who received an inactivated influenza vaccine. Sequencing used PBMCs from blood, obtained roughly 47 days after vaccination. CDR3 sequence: CASSQDQGGDAYNEQFF. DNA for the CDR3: TGCGCCAGCAGCCAAGACCAGGGAGGGGATGCCTACAATGAGCAGTTCTTC.